This note documents a single T cell receptor (beta chain) sequence. The antigen is unknown. Treatment: oral pan-JAK inhibitor, 5-10 mg twice daily. In germline, CDR1 is MNHNS, CDR2 SASEGT. The ends were cut back, 6 bases at V and 1 base at J, with 15 bases in the middle. The CDR3 is 15 amino acids. Sequencing relied on a cDNA template that was reverse transcribed from extracted RNA. Repertoires were generated with immunoSEQ multiplex PCR, while TCRdb's copy carries only in-frame clones and drops some. This table holds about 200,000 clones, more than 55% found once. The record originates from a study of CD8+ T cells in alopecia areata. Study at large: Tofacitinib lasted 6 to 18 months, then 6 months off drug.

Whole-study results and caveats: Normal scalp showed lower clonality than lesional scalp, especially alopecia totalis/universalis.

Sequencing was performed on CD4+ T cells sorted from blood, taken at week 4, from a patient treated with tofacitinib. The chain recombines TRBV6-1 with TRBJ1-1; D unresolved. The TCR sequence derives from a human donor with alopecia areata. CDR3 coding DNA: TGTGCCAGCAGAGTGGCCACCCAAGGGAACACTGAAGCTTTCTTT. Translated, it gives CASRVATQGNTEAFF.